This T cell receptor beta chain was sequenced in a study of blood T cells in healthy people across ages. The study, taken as a whole, reports: As age increased, TCR beta diversity per million T cells fell in a roughly linear fashion. Naive T cell percentage strongly correlated with TCR beta diversity. Greater diversity and more naive CD4+ cells were seen in long-lived donors than in aged donors.

As regards this clonotype: Its matching antigen is unknown.

Germline V CDR1 and CDR2: MNHEY, SVGEGT. This CDR3 is built from 17 residues. Germline trimming cut 2 bases from V and 5 bases from J; bases unmatched to any gene: 11. Using a J-beta primer mix together with a sample-barcoded 5' primer, a second PCR was run for about 6 to 11 cycles. Unique molecular identifiers of 12 random nucleotides labeled each cDNA. TCRdb redid the calling of the 5' RACE reads with MiXCR, one entry per CDR3 protein. The sample includes under 2,000,000 distinct CDR3 sequences, roughly 52% of them seen just once. The J gene is TRBJ2-1, the V gene TRBV6-2 or TRBV6-3; 8 bases map to TRBD2. This TCR was recovered from a woman in her forties in good health. The sequencing input was blood. The CDR3 sequence is CASSYEKWRGENNEQFF. Written as DNA, the CDR3 is TGTGCCAGCAGTTACGAAAAATGGCGGGGGGAGAACAATGAGCAGTTCTTC.